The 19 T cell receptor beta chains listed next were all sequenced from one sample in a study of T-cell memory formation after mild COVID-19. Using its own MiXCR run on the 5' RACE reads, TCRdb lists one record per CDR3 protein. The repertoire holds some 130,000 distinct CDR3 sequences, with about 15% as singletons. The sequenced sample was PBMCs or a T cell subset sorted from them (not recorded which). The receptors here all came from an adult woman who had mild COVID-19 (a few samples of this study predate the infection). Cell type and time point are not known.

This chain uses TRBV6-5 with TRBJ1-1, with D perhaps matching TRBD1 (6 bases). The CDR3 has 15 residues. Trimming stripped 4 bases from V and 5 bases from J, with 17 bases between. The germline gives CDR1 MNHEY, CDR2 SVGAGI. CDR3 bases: TGTGCCAGCAGTTCCGCCGGGGGGCTGAGGACTGAAGCTTTCTTT. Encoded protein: CASSSAGGLRTEAFF.

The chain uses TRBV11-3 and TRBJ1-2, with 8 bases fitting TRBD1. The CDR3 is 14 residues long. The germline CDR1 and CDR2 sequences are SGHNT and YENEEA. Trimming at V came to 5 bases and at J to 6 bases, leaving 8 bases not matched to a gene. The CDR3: CASSPVDRDNGYTF. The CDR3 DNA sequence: TGTGCCAGCAGCCCCGTGGACAGGGATAATGGCTACACCTTC.

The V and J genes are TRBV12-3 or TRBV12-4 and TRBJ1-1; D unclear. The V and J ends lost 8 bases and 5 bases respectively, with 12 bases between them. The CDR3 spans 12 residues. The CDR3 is CASSFILTEAFF. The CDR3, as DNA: TGTGCCAGCTCCTTTATCCTGACTGAAGCTTTCTTT.

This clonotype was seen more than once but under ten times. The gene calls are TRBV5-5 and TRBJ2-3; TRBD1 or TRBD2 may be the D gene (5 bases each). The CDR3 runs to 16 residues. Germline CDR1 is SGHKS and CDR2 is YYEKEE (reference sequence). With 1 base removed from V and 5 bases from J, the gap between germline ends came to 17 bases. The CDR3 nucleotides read TGTGCCAGCAGCTTGTCAGGGCGAGGGGTGGTAGATACGCAGTATTTT. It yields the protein CASSLSGRGVVDTQYF.

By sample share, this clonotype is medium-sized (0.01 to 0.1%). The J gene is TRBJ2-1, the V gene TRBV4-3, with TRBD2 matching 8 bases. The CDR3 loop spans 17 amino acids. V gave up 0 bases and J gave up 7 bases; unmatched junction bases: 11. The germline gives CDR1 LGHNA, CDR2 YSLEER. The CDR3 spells CASSQDLGAGAGNEQFF. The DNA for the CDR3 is TGCGCCAGCAGCCAAGATCTGGGAGCGGGAGCAGGGAATGAGCAGTTCTTC.

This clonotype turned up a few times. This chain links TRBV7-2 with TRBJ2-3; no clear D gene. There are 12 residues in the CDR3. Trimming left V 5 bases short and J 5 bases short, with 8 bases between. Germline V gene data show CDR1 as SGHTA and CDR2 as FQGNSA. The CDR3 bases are TGTGCCAGCAGCAATCGCGGAGATACGCAGTATTTT. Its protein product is CASSNRGDTQYF.

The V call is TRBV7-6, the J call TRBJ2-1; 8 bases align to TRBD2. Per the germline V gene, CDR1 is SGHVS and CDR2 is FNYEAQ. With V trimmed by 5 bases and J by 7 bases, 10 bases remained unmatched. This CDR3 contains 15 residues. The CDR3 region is CASSPNPSGQNEQFF. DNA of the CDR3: TGTGCCAGCAGCCCGAACCCTAGCGGGCAAAATGAGCAGTTCTTC.

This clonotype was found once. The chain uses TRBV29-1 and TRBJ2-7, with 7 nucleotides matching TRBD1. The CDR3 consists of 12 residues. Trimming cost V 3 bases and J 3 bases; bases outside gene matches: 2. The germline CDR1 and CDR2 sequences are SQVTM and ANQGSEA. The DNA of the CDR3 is TGCAGCGTTGATACAGGGGACTACGAGCAGTACTTC. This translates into CSVDTGDYEQYF.

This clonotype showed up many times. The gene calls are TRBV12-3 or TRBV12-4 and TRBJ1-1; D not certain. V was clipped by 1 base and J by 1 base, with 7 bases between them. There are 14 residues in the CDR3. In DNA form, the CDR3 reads TGTGCCAGCAGTTTAGGGGGTGGGAACACTGAAGCTTTCTTT. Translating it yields CASSLGGGNTEAFF.

CDR3 sequence reads: CASSLGTGGSNSPLHF. DNA for the CDR3: TGTGCCAGCTCACTAGGGACAGGGGGATCTAATTCACCCCTCCACTTT. The V and J genes are TRBV18 and TRBJ1-6; 11 bases are shared with TRBD1. V trimming: 4 bases; J trimming: 6 bases; junction bases outside the gene matches: 5. CDR1 KGHSH and CDR2 LQKENI come from the germline V gene. The CDR3 runs to 16 residues.

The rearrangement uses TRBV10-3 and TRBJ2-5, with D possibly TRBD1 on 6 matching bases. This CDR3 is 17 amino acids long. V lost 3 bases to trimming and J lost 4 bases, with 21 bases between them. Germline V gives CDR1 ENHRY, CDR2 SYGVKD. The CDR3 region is CAISEYHRVENVETQYF. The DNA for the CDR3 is TGTGCCATCAGTGAATATCACAGGGTGGAAAATGTAGAGACCCAGTACTTC.

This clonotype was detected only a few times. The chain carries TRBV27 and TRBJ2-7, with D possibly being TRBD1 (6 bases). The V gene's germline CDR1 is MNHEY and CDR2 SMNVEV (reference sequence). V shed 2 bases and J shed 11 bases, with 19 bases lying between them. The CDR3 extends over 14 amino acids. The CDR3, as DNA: TGTGCCAGCAGTTTAACAGGGTTCCGCGAGCTAGAGTACTTC. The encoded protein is CASSLTGFRELEYF.

The CDR3 is CASSPRVGQPQHF. In DNA form, the CDR3 reads TGCGCCAGCAGCCCTAGGGTGGGTCAGCCCCAGCATTTT. The chain is built from TRBV4-3 and TRBJ1-5; D is ambiguous. Germline V gene lookup returns CDR1 LGHNA and CDR2 YSLEER. Trimming removed 4 bases at V and 6 bases at J, with 10 bases between. The CDR3 contains 13 residues.

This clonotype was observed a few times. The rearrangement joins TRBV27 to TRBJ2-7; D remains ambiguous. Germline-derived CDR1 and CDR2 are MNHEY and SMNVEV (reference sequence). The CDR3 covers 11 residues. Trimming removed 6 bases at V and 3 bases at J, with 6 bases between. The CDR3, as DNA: TGTGCCAGCAGCAACTACTACGAGCAGTACTTC. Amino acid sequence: CASSNYYEQYF.

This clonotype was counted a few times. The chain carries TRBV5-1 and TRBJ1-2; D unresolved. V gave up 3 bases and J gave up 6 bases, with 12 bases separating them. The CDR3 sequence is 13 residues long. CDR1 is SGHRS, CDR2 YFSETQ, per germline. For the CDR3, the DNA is TGCGCCAGCAGCTGGCAAGGCTCTGATGGCTACACCTTC. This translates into CASSWQGSDGYTF.

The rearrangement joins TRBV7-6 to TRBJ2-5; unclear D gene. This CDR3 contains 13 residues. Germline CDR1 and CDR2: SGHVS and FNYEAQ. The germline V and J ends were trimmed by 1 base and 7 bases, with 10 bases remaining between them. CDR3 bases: TGTGCCAGCAGCTTAGAGTATTGGGGGACCCAGTACTTC. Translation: CASSLEYWGTQYF.

For the CDR3, the DNA is TGTGCCAGCAGCGCCAGAGGACAATCTTACAATGAGCAGTTCTTC. Its protein is CASSARGQSYNEQFF. This chain connects TRBV7-9 to TRBJ2-1; a weak D match, TRBD1 (5 bases). The CDR3 is 15 residues long. The V gene's germline CDR1 is SEHNR and CDR2 FQNEAQ (reference sequence). Trimming took 5 bases from V and 4 from J, leaving 15 bases between them. Together with reference TRBV7-9 and TRBJ2-1, the CDR3 gives the full variable domain: DTGVSQNPRHKITKRGQNVTFRCDPISEHNRLYWYRQTLGQGPEFLTYFQNEAQLEKSRLLSDRFSAERPKGSFSTLEIQRTEQGDSAMYLCASSARGQSYNEQFFGPGTRLTVL.

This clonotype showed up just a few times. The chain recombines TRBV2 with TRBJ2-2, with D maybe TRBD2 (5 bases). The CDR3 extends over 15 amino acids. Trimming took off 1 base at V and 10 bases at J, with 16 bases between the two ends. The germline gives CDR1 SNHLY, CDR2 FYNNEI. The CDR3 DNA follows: TGTGCCAGCAGTGAAGGGGGATCGGTTAGCGTGGAGCTGTTTTTT. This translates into CASSEGGSVSVELFF.

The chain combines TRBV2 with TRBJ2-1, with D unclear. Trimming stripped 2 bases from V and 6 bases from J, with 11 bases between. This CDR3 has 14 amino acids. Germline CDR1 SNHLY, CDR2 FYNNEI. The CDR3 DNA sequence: TGTGCCAGCAGTGAATTTGCACTCGTCAATGAGCAGTTCTTC. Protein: CASSEFALVNEQFF.